A single sample gave rise to the 19 T cell receptor beta chains below, sequenced in a study of PD-L1 blockade in urothelial cancer (TCRdb year 2017). Receptor libraries were prepared by the immunoSEQ multiplex PCR assay. The source is immuneACCESS, and TCRdb retained only in-frame sequences with V and J called. Part of the clones is not carried over; for the studies checked, unresolved V genes explain less than half of this, and the remainder is unexplained. Recorded for this sample are about 88,000 clones; about 90% of them occurred a single time. Of the sample, around 0.94% falls within the top ten clones. The sample's time point label, in plain terms: pretreatment peripheral blood. Sequences were derived from PBMCs, sampled around atezolizumab (anti-PD-L1) treatment. These receptors were obtained from a woman aged 80 or over with urothelial cancer.

This clone is a singleton in its sample. V gene TRBV16 combines with J gene TRBJ1-2; D is perhaps TRBD1 (5 bases). V lost 0 bases and J lost 4, with 9 bases in between. Germline CDR1 and CDR2: KGHSY and FQNENV. This CDR3 is built from 14 residues. The CDR3 DNA sequence: TGTGCCAGCAGCCAATCAGGGGTGGGCTATGGCTACACCTTC. This encodes CASSQSGVGYGYTF.

V and J are TRBV19 and TRBJ1-4; D is perhaps TRBD1 (5 bases). The CDR3 is made up of 15 amino acids. Per germline, CDR1 LNHDA and CDR2 SQIVND (reference sequence). V was clipped by 3 bases and J by 10 bases, with 18 bases between them. The CDR3 DNA sequence: TGTGCCAGTAGTATTGGGGGACTCTCCGTCGGAAAACTGTTTTTT. This gives the protein CASSIGGLSVGKLFF.

The rearrangement uses TRBV11-2 and TRBJ2-2; D might be TRBD1 (6 bases). The CDR3 loop spans 16 amino acids. The V and J ends lost 4 bases and 1 base respectively, with 13 bases between them. The germline gives CDR1 SGHAT, CDR2 FQNNGV. The CDR3 DNA reads as TGTGCCAGCAGCTCCCCGACGGGACAGAACACCGGGGAGCTGTTTTTT. Protein product: CASSSPTGQNTGELFF.

V usage is TRBV6-1 and J usage is TRBJ1-2; tentative D call: TRBD1 (6 bases). V lost 3 bases and J 4 bases, leaving 12 bases between the germline ends. The length of the CDR3 is 14 residues. Germline V lookup: CDR1 MNHNS, CDR2 SASEGT. The CDR3 DNA is TGTGCCAGCAGTGAGGGAGGGGGAGTCTATGGCTACACCTTC. Translation: CASSEGGGVYGYTF.

This CDR3 is CASSLTAYSGNTIYF. The CDR3 coding sequence is TGCGCCAGCAGCTTGACAGCATACTCTGGAAACACCATATATTTT. This chain uses TRBV5-1 with TRBJ1-3; D uncertain. The CDR3 runs to 15 residues. Trimming cost V 1 base and J 0 bases, with 8 bases left between them. The germline CDR1 and CDR2 sequences are SGHRS and YFSETQ.

This chain links TRBV28 with TRBJ2-3, with 9 bases lining up with TRBD2. Germline loops: CDR1 MDHEN, CDR2 SYDVKM. V was clipped by 4 bases and J by 1 base; unmatched bases: 3. The CDR3 is 15 residues long. The CDR3 DNA reads as TGTGCCAGCAGTTCGGCGGGAGGGGGCACAGATACGCAGTATTTT. It specifies CASSSAGGGTDTQYF.

The V call is TRBV28, the J call TRBJ1-4, with a tentative D call TRBD1 (5 bases). The CDR3 runs 15 residues. From germline, CDR1 is MDHEN and CDR2 SYDVKM. The V end lost 1 base, the J end lost 7 bases, and 13 bases lay between the germline ends. The CDR3 DNA reads as TGTGCCAGCAGTTTATTTGGGACTTTGGGTGAAAAACTGTTTTTT. As protein: CASSLFGTLGEKLFF.

The chain joins TRBV19 to TRBJ1-2, with no clear D. This CDR3 comprises 13 residues. V lost 1 base and J 4 bases, leaving 7 bases between the germline ends. Germline V gene sequence: CDR1 LNHDA, CDR2 SQIVND (reference sequence). CDR3 amino acids: CASSIGGVYGYTF. For the CDR3, the DNA is TGTGCCAGTAGTATAGGAGGAGTCTATGGCTACACCTTC.

V gene TRBV28 combines with J gene TRBJ1-5, with 7 bases identical to TRBD1. The V gene's germline CDR1 is MDHEN and CDR2 SYDVKM. The V gene end was trimmed by 5 bases and the J gene end by 1 base; junction bases not matched to a gene: 8. The CDR3 has 16 residues. For the CDR3, the DNA is TGTGCCAGCAGTACCCGACAGGGTCGGAGCAATCAGCCCCAGCATTTT. Its protein is CASSTRQGRSNQPQHF.

The rearrangement joins TRBV18 to TRBJ2-7, with D possibly being TRBD2 (5 bases). The V end lost 3 bases, the J end lost 4 bases, and 16 bases lay between the germline ends. The CDR3 is 15 residues long. Germline V gene lookup returns CDR1 KGHSH and CDR2 LQKENI. The chain's CDR3 is CASSPSRSGIYEQYF. The DNA of the CDR3 is TGTGCCAGCTCACCCTCGAGGAGCGGTATATACGAGCAGTACTTC.

The chain uses TRBV15 and TRBJ1-3; D unclear. The V gene lost 6 bases and the J gene lost 2 bases, with 8 bases spanning the gap. The CDR3 loop spans 13 amino acids. Germline loops: CDR1 LNHNV, CDR2 YYDKDF (reference sequence). DNA of the CDR3: TGTGCCACCAGTCGGGAAACTGGAAACACCATATATTTT. This translates into CATSRETGNTIYF.

The genes are TRBV19 and TRBJ2-1; possibly TRBD2 for D (5 bases). This CDR3 region has 14 residues. Germline-derived CDR1 and CDR2 are LNHDA and SQIVND (reference sequence). Trimming pared 3 bases from V and 9 bases from J, leaving 15 bases between. CDR3 amino acids: CASSIRHSVPEQFF. CDR3 DNA sequence: TGTGCCAGTAGTATCCGCCATAGCGTTCCTGAGCAGTTCTTC.

V and J are TRBV19 and TRBJ2-7, with a weak D call TRBD2 (5 bases). CDR1 is LNHDA, CDR2 SQIVND, per germline (reference sequence). The CDR3 loop spans 14 amino acids. V lost 1 base and J 2 bases, leaving 9 bases between the germline ends. As DNA, the CDR3 is TGTGCCAGTAGTATAGTGAGCGGCGCCTACGAGCAGTACTTC. Residues: CASSIVSGAYEQYF.

This chain links TRBV10-2 with TRBJ2-1; a possible D gene is TRBD1 (5 bases). Trimming took off 4 bases at V and 5 bases at J, with 6 bases between the two ends. This CDR3 comprises 12 residues. Germline loops: CDR1 WSHSY, CDR2 SAAADI. The CDR3 DNA sequence: TGCGCCAGCAGTGGACAGAACAATGAGCAGTTCTTC. Its translation is CASSGQNNEQFF.

The V call is TRBV7-3, the J call TRBJ2-6; no clear D. The CDR3 sequence is 17 residues long. From germline, CDR1 is SGHTA and CDR2 FQGTGA. Trimming left V 2 bases short and J 0 bases short, with 11 bases between. CDR3 region: CASSLFPPSSGANVLTF. The CDR3 DNA sequence: TGTGCCAGCAGCTTATTCCCCCCCTCCTCTGGGGCCAACGTCCTGACTTTC.

The rearrangement uses TRBV6-1 and TRBJ2-1, with 12 bases matching TRBD2. Germline V gives CDR1 MNHNS, CDR2 SASEGT. The V segment lost 4 bases and the J segment 3 bases; nucleotides outside the gene matches: 4. The CDR3 runs 16 residues. The CDR3 spells CASSGLAGVGYNEQFF. Written as DNA, the CDR3 is TGTGCCAGCAGTGGACTAGCGGGAGTGGGCTACAATGAGCAGTTCTTC.

This rearrangement joins TRBV2 to TRBJ2-1; perhaps TRBD1 as D (6 bases). Deletions cut 6 bases from V and 1 base from J, with 19 bases between. From germline, CDR1 is SNHLY and CDR2 FYNNEI. The length of the CDR3 is 17 residues. CDR3 sequence reads: CASRVPVGASSYNEQFF. CDR3 sequence (DNA): TGTGCCAGCAGGGTCCCGGTGGGGGCGTCTTCCTACAATGAGCAGTTCTTC.

The chain has TRBV6-4 and TRBJ2-2, with 11 bases fitting TRBD2. CDR1 and CDR2 from the germline V gene are MRHNA and SNTAGT. Trimming removed 6 bases from V and 1 base from J; junction bases left unmatched: 10. The CDR3 is made up of 18 amino acids. The CDR3 bases are TGTGCCAGCAGCGCTGAGCGGCTAGCGGGAGGGAACACCGGGGAGCTGTTTTTT. It encodes CASSAERLAGGNTGELFF.

The rearrangement joins TRBV30 to TRBJ2-2; TRBD1 might be the D (6 bases). Germline lookup yields CDR1 GTSNPN and CDR2 SVGIG (reference sequence). The V and J ends lost 0 bases and 2 bases respectively, with 10 bases between them. CDR3 length equals 15 residues. For the CDR3, the DNA is TGTGCCTGGAGTGTCGGGGACACCAACACCGGGGAGCTGTTTTTT. Protein product: CAWSVGDTNTGELFF.